This T cell receptor beta chain stems from a study of Ad26.COV2.S vaccination and SARS-CoV-2 variants. Whole-study findings and limits: Possible underestimation of total T cell responses by the TCR breadth and depth analyses was noted. Vaccine and placebo groups showed comparable non-spike TCR breadth. Substantial breadth in spike-specific CD8+ and CD4+ T cell responses was reportedly seen after vaccination.

The treatment was: roughly 18 received Ad26.COV2.S at low or high dose, single or two shots; 5 received placebo; per-sample allocation not given. All samples were drawn on day 63, counting from the first vaccine or placebo injection. Trimming left V 6 bases short and J 4 bases short, with 25 bases between. Germline CDR1 and CDR2: MNHEY and SMNVEV (reference sequence). This CDR3 has 17 amino acids. Sequencing was performed with immunoSEQ multiplex PCR; in TCRdb, only in-frame clones are kept and a portion is missing. The table lists roughly 350,000 clones, approximately 90% of them singletons, with 6.4% in the top ten. The sample holds a few counts of this clone. What it binds is unknown.

The V call is TRBV27, the J call TRBJ2-7, with D perhaps TRBD1 or TRBD2 (5 bases each). The sequence derives from a person between 18 and 65 years old who received the Ad26.COV2.S COVID-19 vaccine or a placebo. The starting material was peripheral blood, obtained in a trial of Ad26.COV2.S vaccine versus placebo. In DNA, the CDR3 is TGTGCCAGCAGCGGGGCCAGGGCGCTGTCAACCCCGTACGAGCAGTACTTC. Encoded protein: CASSGARALSTPYEQYF.